The present T cell receptor (beta chain) was sequenced within a study of blood T cell repertoires in COVID-19 (dated by TCRdb to 2020 to 2021). Study-wide context: Samples covering the acute and convalescent phases of COVID-19 were provided by collaborators in the United States, Italy and Spain. HLA class I and class II types, where available, came from metadata supplied by the sample provider rather than from assay-based typing. The prospective study material was composed of cDNA or gDNA derived from T cells, B-cell-depleted T cells, or PBMCs. A de-identified subject ID, COVID-19 status, age in years and sex were almost always included in the sample metadata. Deeply sampled blood TCRbeta repertoires from subjects exposed to, actively infected with, or recovered from COVID-19 were included in the dataset. The repertoires were released in a freely available public database meant as a resource for research on the immune response to SARS-CoV-2. Samples came from the ongoing ImmuneRACE study (first 160 participants) plus 1,254 subjects from 6 global collaborators. Study-wide findings and limitations: The quantity of clinical and demographic metadata differed by source and by participant and was supplied without curation.

Collaborating institutions collected whole blood in K2EDTA tubes following their own protocols. Collaborator samples were shipped for TCRbeta analysis as frozen whole blood, isolated PBMCs, or DNA extracted from either sample type. Reading the germline V gene (reference sequence) gives CDR1 SGHNT and CDR2 YYREEE. The CDR3 holds 14 amino acids from the cysteine to the phenylalanine. The retained sequence is limited to the CDR3, 42 bases, with the frame set at the first base. V is cut by 0 bases and J by 2 bases, and the space between the germline ends is 3 bases. As concerns this clone: The target of this receptor is not known. No quality values exist for individual bases; no much larger clone is one base distant.

TCRbeta CDR3 regions were amplified from genomic DNA by means of the immunoSEQ Assay, a bias-controlled multiplex PCR. The published analysis was carried out like this. Within the assay, amplification of reference gene primers was used to estimate how many nucleated cells each sample contained. To quantify the absolute abundance of each unique TCRbeta CDR3 rearrangement, sequence reads were collapsed and filtered. Productive Simpson clonality was computed per sample as the square root of Simpson's diversity index over productive rearrangements. The source is immuneACCESS, and TCRdb retained only in-frame sequences with V and J called. Part of the clones is not carried over; for the studies checked, unresolved V genes explain less than half of this, and the remainder is unexplained. V and J calls and clone size are those listed in that table; D and trimming were worked out from the DNA. Here the sample has just under 35,000 clones; 80% to 90% occur a single time. The top ten hold less than 55% of the sample.

What was sequenced was peripheral blood. The clonotype originates from a human donor in a cohort sampled during active COVID-19. The receptor chain draws on TRBV5-4 and TRBJ1-6, with the D segment identity uncertain. The CDR3 region has the sequence CASSLDTYNSPLHF. The DNA sequence is TGTGCCAGCAGCTTGGACACCTATAATTCACCCCTCCACTTT.